One sample yielded the 28 T cell receptor beta chains listed below, sequenced in a study of long-term antiretroviral therapy in people with HIV. Sequencing used immunoSEQ v3.0 at survey level. The protocol was immunoSEQ multiplex PCR, while the TCRdb copy is restricted to in-frame clones and leaves out a portion. Of approximately 39,000 clones in the sample, roughly 76% were seen once. This sample comprised unsorted PBMCs, obtained 1.5 years after starting antiretroviral therapy. The receptors were gathered from a man younger than 30 with HIV.

The rearrangement joins TRBV6-6 to TRBJ2-7, with TRBD1 matching over 9 bases. Trimming cost V 2 bases and J 5 bases; bases outside gene matches: 7. This CDR3 has 15 residues. CDR1 and CDR2 from the germline V gene are MNHNY and SVGAGI (reference sequence). The CDR3 protein is CASSYVGTGWDEQYF. For the CDR3, the DNA is TGTGCCAGCAGTTACGTCGGGACAGGGTGGGACGAGCAGTACTTC.

The genes are TRBV28 and TRBJ1-2, with D maybe TRBD1 (6 bases). Looked up from germline, CDR1 is MDHEN and CDR2 is SYDVKM. The CDR3 totals 16 residues. With 1 base removed from V and 8 bases from J, the gap between germline ends came to 20 bases. The CDR3 DNA reads TGTGCCAGCAGTTTATTCAAATCCGGGACAAGAAGAGGCTACACCTTC. This translates into CASSLFKSGTRRGYTF.

The rearrangement uses TRBV5-1 and TRBJ2-3, with 8 bases lining up with TRBD1. The germline CDR1 and CDR2 sequences are SGHRS and YFSETQ. The CDR3 has 16 residues. J gave up 1 base and V 0 bases, and 4 bases lay outside the gene matches. CDR3 in DNA: TGCGCCAGCAGCTTGGTGCCAGGGGGCGGCACAGATACGCAGTATTTT. This encodes CASSLVPGGGTDTQYF.

The chain uses TRBV13 and TRBJ1-2; D is ambiguous. The V gene's germline CDR1 is PRHDT and CDR2 FYEKMQ (reference sequence). The CDR3 is 13 amino acids. Trimming shortened V by 5 bases and J by 1 base, and 8 bases separated the two germline ends. DNA of the CDR3: TGTGCCAGCAGCCTGGACCATAACTATGGCTACACCTTC. It translates to CASSLDHNYGYTF.

The V gene is TRBV7-2, the J gene TRBJ2-7; TRBD1 agrees at 9 bases. The CDR3 has 15 residues. After removal of 4 bases from V and 6 bases from J, the junction contained 10 bases not matched to a gene. The V gene's germline CDR1 is SGHTA and CDR2 FQGNSA. CDR3: CASSSRPGQGAEQYF. The CDR3 bases are TGTGCCAGCAGCTCGCGCCCGGGACAGGGTGCCGAGCAGTACTTC.

The chain joins TRBV5-1 to TRBJ1-1, with a weak D call TRBD1 (6 bases). Germline-derived CDR1 and CDR2 are SGHRS and YFSETQ. The CDR3 loop spans 13 amino acids. V gave up 4 bases and J gave up 1 base, with 8 bases separating them. The CDR3 nucleotides read TGCGCCAGCAGCCACAGGGAGAACACTGAAGCTTTCTTT. Translating it yields CASSHRENTEAFF.

The CDR3 nucleotides are TGTGCCAGCACCCTATGGGCTAGCGGGAGCTACGAGCAGTACTTC. Its translation: CASTLWASGSYEQYF. The chain recombines TRBV28 with TRBJ2-7, with 10 bases lining up with TRBD2. This CDR3 comprises 15 residues. Per the germline V gene, CDR1 is MDHEN and CDR2 is SYDVKM. Losses at the gene ends were 7 bases for V and 3 bases for J; bases not matched to a gene: 9.

The genes are TRBV9 and TRBJ2-1; no clear D. The V end was cut by 0 bases, the J end by 5 bases, with 9 bases between. CDR1 and CDR2 from the germline V gene are SGDLS and YYNGEE. This CDR3 spans 14 amino acids. The CDR3 reads CASSVGGNDNEQFF. The CDR3 bases are TGTGCCAGCAGCGTAGGAGGAAATGACAATGAGCAGTTCTTC.

The V call is TRBV7-2, the J call TRBJ2-5; D is perhaps TRBD1 or TRBD2 (5 bases each). Between the trimmed V and J ends, which lost 5 bases and 10 bases, there was a span of 23 bases. The CDR3 has 15 residues. Germline V gene lookup returns CDR1 SGHTA and CDR2 FQGNSA. CDR3 in amino acids: CASSIVDNGAMDQYF. The CDR3 nucleotides read TGTGCCAGCAGCATCGTTGATAACGGGGCAATGGACCAGTACTTC.

The chain has TRBV7-2 and TRBJ2-7; D is undetermined. The length of the CDR3 is 16 residues. CDR1 and CDR2 (germline): SGHTA, FQGNSA. Trimming took off 5 bases at V and 7 bases at J, with 24 bases between the two ends. The DNA for the CDR3 is TGTGCCAGCAGCCCCAGCCCAGGCAGGATTTTGGGGGAGCAGTACTTC. Translating gives CASSPSPGRILGEQYF.

The genes are TRBV4-2 and TRBJ2-7, with D perhaps TRBD1 or TRBD2 (5 bases each). The CDR3 extends over 15 amino acids. Germline CDR1 is LGHNA and CDR2 is YNFKEQ. Trimming stripped 4 bases from V and 2 bases from J, with 15 bases between. The CDR3 region has the DNA TGTGCCAGCAGCCTACTCCGGGACGGAACCTACGAGCAGTACTTC. This sequence encodes CASSLLRDGTYEQYF.

The CDR3: CASGRRNTGELFF. DNA of the CDR3: TGTGCCAGCGGCCGGAGGAACACCGGGGAGCTGTTTTTT. This sequence joins TRBV6-1 and TRBJ2-2; D gene unclear. The V end was cut by 8 bases, the J end by 1 base, with 8 bases between. The germline CDR1 and CDR2 sequences are MNHNS and SASEGT. CDR3 length: 13 residues.

The chain employs TRBV9 and TRBJ1-2; no definite D call. The CDR3 spans 11 residues. Per the germline V gene, CDR1 is SGDLS and CDR2 is YYNGEE. V lost 3 bases to trimming and J lost 2 bases, with 2 bases between them. The DNA for the CDR3 is TGTGCCAGCAGCGGAAACTATGGCTACACCTTC. This translates into CASSGNYGYTF.

The genes are TRBV5-6 and TRBJ2-1; tentative D call: TRBD2 (6 bases). This CDR3 is 14 amino acids long. Germline V CDR1 and CDR2: SGHDT, YYEEEE. Trimming removed 5 bases at V and 10 bases at J, with 19 bases between. The CDR3 DNA reads TGTGCCAGCAGTCCCCCTGGGGGGTCTTCGGAGCAGTTCTTC. This sequence encodes CASSPPGGSSEQFF.

V gene TRBV19 combines with J gene TRBJ2-6, with D uncertain. Germline V gives CDR1 LNHDA, CDR2 SQIVND (reference sequence). Trimming left V 5 bases short and J 1 base short, with 9 bases between. The CDR3 runs to 15 residues. CDR3 sequence (DNA): TGTGCCAGTAGTGTTACGGGTTCTGGGGCCAACGTCCTGACTTTC. It yields the protein CASSVTGSGANVLTF.

This clone was seen a handful of times. The chain carries TRBV2 and TRBJ2-7; D may match TRBD1 or TRBD2 (5 bases each). Trimming stripped 6 bases from V and 2 bases from J, with 14 bases between. Germline-derived CDR1 and CDR2 are SNHLY and FYNNEI. CDR3 length equals 14 residues. Written as DNA, the CDR3 is TGTGCCAGCAGCGATAGGGGAGTAACCTACGAGCAGTACTTC. This codes for CASSDRGVTYEQYF.

The chain recombines TRBV20-1 with TRBJ2-7, with D hard to call. Germline assignment: CDR1 DFQATT and CDR2 SNEGSKA (reference sequence). The CDR3 has 11 residues. V was trimmed by 6 bases and J by 4 bases, leaving 10 bases between them. For the CDR3, the DNA is TGCAGTGCGACATCCGATTACGAGCAGTACTTC. It is translated as CSATSDYEQYF.

This sequence joins TRBV7-2 and TRBJ2-7, with a possible D match to TRBD2 (6 bases). CDR3 size: 15 residues. CDR1 is SGHTA, CDR2 FQGNSA, per germline. V was trimmed by 5 bases and J by 3 bases, leaving 17 bases between them. CDR3 loop: CASSGRDSLGYEQYF. CDR3 sequence (DNA): TGTGCCAGCAGCGGTAGGGACTCCCTGGGCTACGAGCAGTACTTC.

The V call is TRBV7-9, the J call TRBJ2-7; 11 nucleotides agree with TRBD1. The CDR3 has 14 amino acids. Germline V gene lookup returns CDR1 SEHNR and CDR2 FQNEAQ (reference sequence). Trimming took 6 bases from V and 7 from J; bases not matched to a gene: 8. The CDR3 region is CASRDGTGGIEQYF. CDR3 coding DNA: TGTGCCAGCAGGGACGGGACAGGGGGAATTGAGCAGTACTTC.

V usage is TRBV28 and J usage is TRBJ2-5; D gene uncertain. Germline lookup yields CDR1 MDHEN and CDR2 SYDVKM. The CDR3 has 13 residues. V was cut by 6 bases and J by 4 bases, with 12 bases left in between. CDR3 loop: CASSPPALETQYF. CDR3 DNA sequence: TGTGCCAGCAGCCCCCCCGCGCTAGAGACCCAGTACTTC.

This clone was found once. V and J are TRBV15 and TRBJ2-3; 10 bases are a match to TRBD2. The J segment lost 6 bases and the V segment lost 2 bases, leaving 8 bases of the junction unmatched. This CDR3 has 16 residues. CDR1 and CDR2 (germline): LNHNV, YYDKDF (reference sequence). CDR3 DNA sequence: TGTGCCACCAGCAGACCAGCGGGAGGGAACAAGGATACGCAGTATTTT. It yields the protein CATSRPAGGNKDTQYF.

The chain joins TRBV28 to TRBJ1-4, with unresolved D. Germline V CDR1 and CDR2: MDHEN, SYDVKM. This CDR3 is 14 amino acids long. Trimming pared 5 bases from V and 10 bases from J, leaving 17 bases between. Here the CDR3 reads CASSAEPRGRKLFF. CDR3 coding DNA: TGTGCCAGCAGTGCCGAGCCCAGAGGGCGAAAACTGTTTTTT.

This chain uses TRBV7-2 with TRBJ2-7; TRBD2 agrees at 10 bases. From germline, CDR1 is SGHTA and CDR2 FQGNSA. This CDR3 comprises 17 residues. The V gene end was trimmed by 0 bases and the J gene end by 1 base; junction bases not matched to a gene: 6. CDR3 amino acids: CASSLALPSGRSYEQYF. The CDR3 coding sequence is TGTGCCAGCAGCTTAGCTCTCCCTAGCGGGAGATCCTACGAGCAGTACTTC.

J is TRBJ2-1 and V is TRBV11-2; 10 bases are shared with TRBD1. CDR3 length equals 16 residues. In germline, CDR1 is SGHAT, CDR2 FQNNGV. V lost 3 bases to trimming and J lost 7 bases; unmatched junction nucleotides: 9. CDR3 coding DNA: TGTGCCAGCAGCTTTCTCCGGGACAGGGGATGGAATGAGCAGTTCTTC. Residues: CASSFLRDRGWNEQFF.

The chain combines TRBV10-3 with TRBJ1-2; no clear D. Deletions cut 10 bases from V and 1 base from J, with 16 bases between. The CDR3 length is 14 residues. The germline V gene has CDR1 ENHRY and CDR2 SYGVKD. This chain's CDR3 is CATKIRPLNYGYTF. CDR3 DNA: TGTGCCACAAAGATCCGTCCCCTTAACTATGGCTACACCTTC.

This clone appeared a single time. The chain is built from TRBV5-1 and TRBJ2-3, with 8 bases that match TRBD2. The germline V gene encodes CDR1 SGHRS and CDR2 YFSETQ. This CDR3 is 15 amino acids long. V gave up 4 bases and J gave up 0 bases; unmatched junction bases: 4. CDR3 coding DNA: TGCGCCAGCAGCCATAGCGGGAAAAGCACAGATACGCAGTATTTT. As protein: CASSHSGKSTDTQYF.

This chain links TRBV27 with TRBJ2-3; D is unclear. Germline V gives CDR1 MNHEY, CDR2 SMNVEV (reference sequence). The CDR3 is 14 amino acids. The V gene lost 8 bases and the J gene lost 4 bases, with 16 bases spanning the gap. CDR3 DNA: TGTGCCAGCGCTGTAACCCTTCCCCCAGATACGCAGTATTTT. It yields the protein CASAVTLPPDTQYF.

The rearrangement uses TRBV7-2 and TRBJ2-7, with D perhaps matching TRBD2 (7 bases). The CDR3 runs 16 residues. Deletions cut 5 bases from V and 0 bases from J, with 17 bases between. Germline V gene sequence: CDR1 SGHTA, CDR2 FQGNSA. CDR3 sequence reads: CASSPQGGGGSYEQYF. DNA of the CDR3: TGTGCCAGCAGCCCCCAAGGGGGGGGAGGCTCCTACGAGCAGTACTTC.